This T cell receptor (beta chain) emerged from a study of shared clonotypes between healthy human individuals. Study-level points and caveats: When naive CD4 clonotypes were compared across a handful of donors, around 5% were shared. Naive subsets generally exceeded memory subsets in estimated richness.

In the sorted-subset replicate PCRs, 200 ng DNA, tens of thousands of T cell genomes, was used. Method: immunoSEQ multiplex PCR; TCRdb's copy keeps in-frame clones and lacks some. The sample consists of about 2,500,000 clones, more than 90% of them appearing once. About this clone itself: Its cognate antigen is unknown.

The donors, all of them Caucasian adults, lived in Nashville, Tennessee. Germline loops: CDR1 MDHEN, CDR2 SYDVKM. Between the trimmed V and J ends, which lost 6 bases and 5 bases, there was a span of 13 bases. This CDR3 has 13 amino acids. The chain combines TRBV28 with TRBJ1-1, with D perhaps TRBD1 (5 bases). This clonotype originated in a man younger than 35 in good health. Sequencing input: naive CD4+ T cells sorted from blood. The subset: CD45RA+ positively selected. The CDR3 DNA is TGTGCCAGCAGGACTTGGGCAGGGACTGAAGCTTTCTTT. This sequence encodes CASRTWAGTEAFF.